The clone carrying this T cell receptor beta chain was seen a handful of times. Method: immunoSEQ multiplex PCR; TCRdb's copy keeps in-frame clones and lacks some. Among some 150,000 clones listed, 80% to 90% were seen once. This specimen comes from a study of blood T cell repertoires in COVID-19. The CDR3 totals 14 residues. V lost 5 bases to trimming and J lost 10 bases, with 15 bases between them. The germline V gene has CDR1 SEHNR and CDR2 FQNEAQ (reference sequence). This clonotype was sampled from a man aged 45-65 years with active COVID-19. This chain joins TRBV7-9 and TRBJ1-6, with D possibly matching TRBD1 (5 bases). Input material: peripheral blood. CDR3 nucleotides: TGTGCCAGCAGCAACGGGGGATTGAAATCACCCCTCCACTTT. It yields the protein CASSNGGLKSPLHF.